A selection of T cell receptor beta chains follows, all from one sample in a study of CXCR3-negative and CXCR3-positive naive CD8 T cells. TCRdb reprocessed the 5' RACE reads and keeps a single row for each CDR3 protein, giving no DNA. The sample is made up of fewer than 90,000 distinct CDR3 sequences, and the top ten hold 0.62% of it. Sequencing was carried out using naive CXCR3+ CD8+ T cells from blood. The receptors derive from a human donor in good health. Some clones in this sample may be carry-over from other donors' samples. Both conserved end residues are part of each CDR3.

j_call | v_call | cdr3_aa
TRBJ1-6 | TRBV21-1 | CASSGRQGDSSPLHF
TRBJ2-3 | TRBV29-1 | CSVALAGYTDTQYF
TRBJ2-7 | TRBV6-1 | CASIRTDYEQYF
TRBJ1-2 | TRBV28 | CASSSQRTDGYTF
TRBJ2-1 | TRBV6-6 | CASISGTSYNEQFF
TRBJ1-1 | TRBV5-6 | CASSLLLGPGTEAFF
TRBJ1-2 | TRBV15 | CATSRDREAYYGYTF
TRBJ2-7 | TRBV29-1 | CSVEDTGTNYEQYF
TRBJ2-1 | TRBV5-1 | CASSFTSGGANEQLF
TRBJ2-5 | TRBV27 | CATVDRAETQYF
TRBJ2-2 | TRBV4-3 | CASSQEGTSGNTGELFF
TRBJ2-1 | TRBV7-7 | CASSPVTGLSYNEQFF
TRBJ2-1 | TRBV7-8 | CASSLGGRGRRDEQFF
TRBJ1-5 | TRBV6-6 | CASSLFGTGSDQPQHF
TRBJ2-7 | TRBV4-3 | CASSQEVVGTYEQYF
TRBJ2-1 | TRBV14 | CASSQGQVQFF
TRBJ1-1 | TRBV29-1 | CSVADGGTEAFF
TRBJ1-1 | TRBV10-3 | CVTSGNTEAFF
TRBJ2-1 | TRBV28 | CASKDRRSNEQFF
TRBJ2-1 | TRBV20-1 | CSASSVLAGSASYNEQFF
TRBJ1-1 | TRBV24-1 | CATSETGINTEAFF
TRBJ2-7 | TRBV18 | CASSPRQGMEQYF
TRBJ2-1 | TRBV29-1 | CSVDGGARHEQFF
TRBJ2-3 | TRBV4-1 | CASSQRLAGDTSTDTQYF
TRBJ2-3 | TRBV12-3/TRBV12-4 | CASNVDEGPDTQYF
TRBJ1-6 | TRBV5-1 | CASSYGDRSSYNSPLHF
TRBJ2-1 | TRBV28 | CASSRLPGLAGGRSGNEQFF
TRBJ1-6 | TRBV25-1 | CASSEAYYSPLHF
TRBJ2-1 | TRBV6-4 | CASSDNSYNEQFF
TRBJ2-3 | TRBV29-1 | CSTGQGRGDTQYF
TRBJ2-4 | TRBV4-2 | CASSQEPGLAGAVDDVQYF
TRBJ2-2 | TRBV20-1 | CSARIAGAPPNTGELFF
TRBJ2-7 | TRBV28 | CASSFPGYEQYF
TRBJ2-3 | TRBV6-6 | CASSSRFGPDTQYF
TRBJ2-6 | TRBV29-1 | CSVEAPYGAEGSGANVLTF
TRBJ2-1 | TRBV9 | CASSVRLAGGEQFF
TRBJ2-1 | TRBV12-5 | CAAGFGSEEEQFF
TRBJ1-5 | TRBV3-1 | CASSPRRQGNQPQHF
TRBJ2-1 | TRBV3-1 | CASSPGYRGGNNEQFF
TRBJ2-2 | TRBV7-8 | CASSLVYGELFF
TRBJ2-7 | TRBV5-1 | CASSLQGWEQYF
TRBJ2-1 | TRBV28 | CASSLDQSEQFF
TRBJ2-7 | TRBV20-1 | CSARDVEGGAPSYEQYF
TRBJ1-1 | TRBV29-1 | CSVRPGGTEAFF
TRBJ2-1 | TRBV7-2 | CASSQDPIQGYASYNEQFF
TRBJ1-5 | TRBV13 | CASSPLGGGPDQPQHF
TRBJ2-3 | TRBV12-3/TRBV12-4 | CATSLGGTDTQYF
TRBJ2-2 | TRBV5-1 | CASMGLAPNGGELFF
TRBJ2-7 | TRBV12-3/TRBV12-4 | CASSFWGDEQYF
TRBJ2-1 | TRBV12-3/TRBV12-4 | CASSLVGPYNEQFF
TRBJ1-1 | TRBV12-3/TRBV12-4 | CASSRFGNTEAFF
TRBJ1-1 | TRBV28 | CASLPRGGTLSEAFF
TRBJ2-7 | TRBV20-1 | CSARDVSGIYYEQYF
TRBJ1-5 | TRBV28 | CASSSLAAGVALMNQPQHF